This passage covers 32 T cell receptor beta chains from one sample sequenced in a study of T cells in tumors after PD-1 blockade. Clones were read by immunoSEQ multiplex PCR, and TCRdb kept only the in-frame ones, dropping some. This sample carries about 5,800 clones, 65% to 70% of them seen once, and the ten largest clones take approximately 5%. This sample comprised tumor tissue, obtained before anti-PD-1 treatment. The receptors derive from a human donor with basal cell carcinoma.

V is TRBV19 and J is TRBJ2-7; 11 nucleotides align to TRBD1. The J segment lost 9 bases and the V segment lost 5 bases, leaving 12 bases of the junction unmatched. This CDR3 has 15 amino acids. Germline values: CDR1 LNHDA, CDR2 SQIVND (reference sequence). Here the CDR3 reads CASSYPDRGRIVQYF. CDR3 coding DNA: TGTGCCAGTAGTTATCCGGACAGGGGGCGAATCGTGCAGTACTTC.

The chain uses TRBV3-1 (or the pseudogene TRBV3-2) and TRBJ2-2, with 7 bases aligning to TRBD2. J gave up 8 bases and V 2 bases, and 14 bases lay outside the gene matches. The CDR3 sequence is 17 residues long. The germline V gene encodes CDR1 LGHDT and CDR2 YNNKEL (reference sequence). In DNA, the CDR3 is TGTGCCAGCAGCCAAAGTAAAAGCGGGGTCGGTCCTGGGGAGCTGTTTTTT. Translating it yields CASSQSKSGVGPGELFF.

This clone has a handful of counts. The sample holds other DNA sequences that translate to the same CDR3. This rearrangement joins TRBV19 to TRBJ1-6, with a possible D match to TRBD1 (5 bases). Trimming stripped 6 bases from V and 9 bases from J, with 9 bases between. In germline, CDR1 is LNHDA, CDR2 SQIVND (reference sequence). This CDR3 contains 12 residues. The CDR3 nucleotides are TGTGCCAGTAGCATGGGGGTTTCACCCCTCCACTTT. Encoded protein: CASSMGVSPLHF.

V and J are TRBV2 and TRBJ2-7; TRBD1 agrees at 8 bases. V lost 6 bases, J lost 3 bases, and 4 bases stayed unmatched. The CDR3 is 13 residues long. CDR1 is SNHLY and CDR2 is FYNNEI in the germline V gene. CDR3 protein: CASRPGQGYEQYF. CDR3 bases: TGTGCCAGCAGACCCGGACAGGGCTACGAGCAGTACTTC.

The CDR3 spells CASGLAGGPREQFF. In DNA, the CDR3 is TGTGCCAGTGGGCTAGCGGGGGGGCCTAGGGAGCAGTTCTTC. The gene calls are TRBV10-3 and TRBJ2-1, with 12 bases matching TRBD2. Germline assignment: CDR1 ENHRY and CDR2 SYGVKD. The ends lost 10 bases at V and 10 bases at J; junction bases unmatched: 11. CDR3 length equals 14 residues.

The rearrangement links TRBV19 to TRBJ1-1, with D perhaps matching TRBD1 (6 bases). The V gene's germline CDR1 is LNHDA and CDR2 SQIVND (reference sequence). The CDR3 sequence is 15 residues long. V was shortened by 9 bases and J by 1 base, with 18 bases between the two germline ends. The CDR3 protein is CASRGRTDENTEAFF. CDR3 DNA sequence: TGTGCCAGCCGGGGCCGGACAGACGAGAACACTGAAGCTTTCTTT.

CDR3 coding DNA: TGCAGCGTTGTTACAGAACTTAATAGCAATCAGCCCCAGCATTTT. This gives the protein CSVVTELNSNQPQHF. This chain links TRBV29-1 with TRBJ1-5; no clear D gene. The V gene's germline CDR1 is SQVTM and CDR2 ANQGSEA. V dropped 4 bases and J dropped 0 bases, with 13 bases sitting between them. CDR3 length equals 15 residues.

The genes are TRBV7-2 and TRBJ2-3; perhaps D is TRBD1 or TRBD2 (6 bases each). This CDR3 is built from 15 residues. Germline CDR1 is SGHTA and CDR2 is FQGNSA. Trimming took off 3 bases at V and 3 bases at J, with 13 bases between the two ends. CDR3 sequence (DNA): TGTGCCAGCAGCTTCCGAGGGGGGTGGACAGATACGCAGTATTTT. Translation gives CASSFRGGWTDTQYF.

The chain uses TRBV10-3 and TRBJ2-3; 14 bases fit TRBD2. This CDR3 spans 18 amino acids. CDR1 and CDR2 (germline): ENHRY, SYGVKD. With V trimmed by 4 bases and J by 2 bases, 8 bases remained unmatched. The CDR3 region is CAISVTGLAGGNTDTQYF. The CDR3 DNA reads TGTGCCATCAGTGTAACTGGACTAGCGGGGGGAAACACAGATACGCAGTATTTT.

The chain combines TRBV6-6 with TRBJ2-7, with D unresolved. Germline V lookup: CDR1 MNHNY, CDR2 SVGAGI (reference sequence). CDR3 length: 13 residues. Trimming removed 8 bases at V and 3 bases at J, with 14 bases between. CDR3 region: CASSHTALYEQYF. The DNA for the CDR3 is TGTGCCAGCTCCCACACAGCACTCTACGAGCAGTACTTC.

The chain uses TRBV6-6 and TRBJ2-5; D is possibly TRBD2 (5 bases). This CDR3 is 14 amino acids long. Germline-derived CDR1 and CDR2 are MNHNY and SVGAGI (reference sequence). Trimming cost V 5 bases and J 7 bases, with 17 bases left between them. The CDR3 region is CASSLTLSVGTQYF. The CDR3 nucleotides are TGTGCCAGCAGTCTAACCCTTAGCGTCGGGACCCAGTACTTC.

This rearrangement joins TRBV5-5 to TRBJ1-4; 8 nucleotides match TRBD1. Trimming removed 1 base from V and 7 bases from J; junction bases left unmatched: 6. The CDR3 sequence is 15 residues long. The germline gives CDR1 SGHKS, CDR2 YYEKEE (reference sequence). The CDR3 spells CASSLWGTGAEKLFF. DNA for the CDR3: TGTGCCAGCAGCTTGTGGGGGACAGGAGCTGAAAAACTGTTTTTT.

This rearrangement joins TRBV10-2 to TRBJ1-6; 7 nucleotides match TRBD1. Germline-derived CDR1 and CDR2 are WSHSY and SAAADI. The CDR3 has 15 amino acids. V was clipped by 5 bases and J by 4 bases; unmatched bases: 5. DNA for the CDR3: TGCGCCAGCAGTACAAGACAGGGTTATAATTCACCCCTCCACTTT. Residues: CASSTRQGYNSPLHF.

This chain uses TRBV4-1 with TRBJ2-5; 8 positions agree with TRBD1. Germline assignment: CDR1 MGHRA and CDR2 YSYEKL. The CDR3 has 14 amino acids. With V trimmed by 4 bases and J by 1 base, 2 bases remained unmatched. The CDR3 region is CASSLGTGQETQYF. The CDR3 nucleotides are TGCGCCAGCAGCCTAGGGACAGGCCAAGAGACCCAGTACTTC.

In this sample, this clone turned up a few times. The chain carries TRBV6-2 or TRBV6-3 and TRBJ2-7, with D tentatively TRBD1 or TRBD2 (6 bases each). The germline gives CDR1 MNHEY, CDR2 SVGEGT. V dropped 2 bases and J dropped 3 bases, with 14 bases sitting between them. The CDR3 has 15 amino acids. CDR3 in amino acids: CASSYGPGAYYEQYF. DNA of the CDR3: TGTGCCAGCAGTTACGGCCCGGGGGCCTACTACGAGCAGTACTTC.

V is TRBV10-3 and J is TRBJ1-5; TRBD1 matches 12 bases. Germline V gene data show CDR1 as ENHRY and CDR2 as SYGVKD. Trimming took 4 bases from V and 4 from J; bases not matched to a gene: 5. This CDR3 is 16 amino acids long. The DNA of the CDR3 is TGTGCCATCAGTGGGGGGACAGGGGGCCGAAATCAGCCCCAGCATTTT. This sequence encodes CAISGGTGGRNQPQHF.

The J gene is TRBJ2-5, the V gene TRBV5-1; a possible D gene is TRBD2 (6 bases). Trimming removed 1 base at V and 5 bases at J, with 18 bases between. In germline, CDR1 is SGHRS, CDR2 YFSETQ. This CDR3 has 16 residues. This CDR3 reads CASSLRIQARGETQYF. The CDR3 nucleotides read TGCGCCAGCAGCTTGCGGATACAGGCTCGGGGGGAGACCCAGTACTTC.

The V gene is TRBV5-1, the J gene TRBJ1-3; 9 nucleotides line up with TRBD1. The CDR3 covers 18 residues. Unmatched junction bases numbered 8, after V lost 1 base and J lost 0 bases. Germline V lookup: CDR1 SGHRS, CDR2 YFSETQ. CDR3 sequence (DNA): TGCGCCAGCAGCTTGAGTACCGGGACAGGGCTCTCTGGAAACACCATATATTTT. This encodes CASSLSTGTGLSGNTIYF.

This sequence joins TRBV7-3 and TRBJ1-2; D gene uncertain. The CDR3 spans 13 residues. Germline assignment: CDR1 SGHTA and CDR2 FQGTGA. Trimming left V 6 bases short and J 0 bases short, with 8 bases between. CDR3 nucleotide sequence: TGTGCCAGCAGTTTGGGCCCTAACTATGGCTACACCTTC. It yields the protein CASSLGPNYGYTF.

This clone showed up just once. The chain carries TRBV27 and TRBJ2-6; TRBD1 or TRBD2 may be the D gene (6 bases each). Germline V lookup: CDR1 MNHEY, CDR2 SMNVEV (reference sequence). The CDR3 loop spans 19 amino acids. V was pared by 1 base and J by 4 bases, with 20 bases between. The CDR3 bases are TGTGCCAGCAGTTTATATTTTGAACAGGGACTTTCCGGGGCCAACGTCCTGACTTTC. Translated, it gives CASSLYFEQGLSGANVLTF.

V usage is TRBV27 and J usage is TRBJ2-7; 10 bases are a match to TRBD2. V trimming: 4 bases; J trimming: 1 base; junction bases outside the gene matches: 4. The CDR3 sequence is 15 residues long. Per germline, CDR1 MNHEY and CDR2 SMNVEV (reference sequence). This CDR3 is CASSSPTSGSYEQYF. The CDR3 DNA reads as TGTGCCAGCAGTTCTCCGACTAGCGGGTCCTACGAGCAGTACTTC.

This sequence joins TRBV6-1 and TRBJ2-7; 7 bases fit TRBD1. V was clipped by 3 bases and J by 6 bases; unmatched bases: 5. The CDR3 has 13 residues. CDR1 MNHNS and CDR2 SASEGT come from the germline V gene. This CDR3 is CASSDLRDSEQYF. DNA of the CDR3: TGTGCCAGCAGTGACCTAAGGGACAGCGAGCAGTACTTC.

The rearrangement uses TRBV3-1 (or the pseudogene TRBV3-2) and TRBJ1-5; possible D gene TRBD1, 5 bases. The CDR3 has 14 residues. Trimming pared 4 bases from V and 2 bases from J, leaving 9 bases between. Germline loops: CDR1 LGHDT, CDR2 YNNKEL (reference sequence). The chain's CDR3 is CASSRDVGNQPQHF. The CDR3 DNA sequence: TGTGCCAGCAGCCGGGACGTCGGCAATCAGCCCCAGCATTTT.

To note about this clone: The same CDR3 arises from other DNA sequences in this sample as well. The chain combines TRBV2 with TRBJ1-2; D is undetermined. The CDR3 runs to 13 residues. Germline loops: CDR1 SNHLY, CDR2 FYNNEI. Trimming removed 2 bases at V and 4 bases at J, with 8 bases between. CDR3 sequence: CASSELFSYGYTF. CDR3 nucleotide sequence: TGTGCCAGCAGTGAACTTTTTTCCTATGGCTACACCTTC.

This clone appeared once. V usage is TRBV27 and J usage is TRBJ2-7; maybe TRBD1 (5 bases). CDR1 MNHEY and CDR2 SMNVEV come from the germline V gene (reference sequence). Trimming removed 6 bases from V and 10 bases from J, with 19 bases in between. The CDR3 covers 13 residues. CDR3 sequence: CASRDFQGGAQYF. The CDR3 region has the DNA TGTGCCAGCAGAGACTTCCAAGGTGGGGCACAGTACTTC.

The genes are TRBV5-4 and TRBJ2-7; TRBD1 agrees at 10 bases. The CDR3 length is 14 residues. Germline V gene sequence: CDR1 SGHNT, CDR2 YYREEE (reference sequence). J lost 5 bases, V lost 1 base, and 3 bases had no gene match. CDR3 nucleotide sequence: TGTGCCAGCAGCTTGATGACAGGGGGCCACGAGCAGTACTTC. Translating gives CASSLMTGGHEQYF.

The J gene is TRBJ2-3, the V gene TRBV11-3; D is possibly TRBD2 (5 bases). The CDR3 covers 16 residues. Germline-derived CDR1 and CDR2 are SGHNT and YENEEA. Trimming left V 5 bases short and J 2 bases short, with 17 bases between. This chain's CDR3 is CASSLTGGSYTDTQYF. Written as DNA, the CDR3 is TGTGCCAGCAGCCTAACGGGCGGGTCCTACACAGATACGCAGTATTTT. The entire variable domain, with the rest obtained from reference TRBV11-3 and TRBJ2-3, is as follows: EAGVVQSPRYKIIEKKQPVAFWCNPISGHNTLYWYLQNLGQGPELLIRYENEEAVDDSQLPKDRFSAERLKGVDSTLKIQPAELGDSAVYLCASSLTGGSYTDTQYFGPGTRLTVL.

About this clone itself: The same CDR3 can be traced to other DNA sequences in this sample. The V gene is TRBV15, the J gene TRBJ2-5; a weak D match, TRBD2 (6 bases). The V end lost 1 base, the J end lost 4 bases, and 13 bases lay between the germline ends. Germline V CDR1 and CDR2: LNHNV, YYDKDF (reference sequence). The CDR3 has 15 residues. CDR3 amino acids: CATSRASGGGETQYF. CDR3 DNA sequence: TGTGCCACCAGCAGAGCCTCTGGGGGAGGAGAGACCCAGTACTTC.

The chain combines TRBV19 with TRBJ2-5; TRBD2 agrees at 8 bases. The trim removed 5 bases at V and 1 base at J, leaving 6 bases unmatched. Germline loops: CDR1 LNHDA, CDR2 SQIVND (reference sequence). The CDR3 loop spans 15 amino acids. The CDR3 spells CASSVSGGPQETQYF. The CDR3 nucleotides read TGTGCCAGTAGTGTCAGCGGGGGCCCCCAAGAGACCCAGTACTTC.

The sample holds one count of this clone. The genes are TRBV19 and TRBJ2-5, with D possibly being TRBD2 (5 bases). This CDR3 contains 15 residues. Trimming stripped 1 base from V and 2 bases from J, with 11 bases between. The V gene's germline CDR1 is LNHDA and CDR2 SQIVND (reference sequence). The CDR3 reads CASSIASGNQETQYF. DNA of the CDR3: TGTGCCAGTAGTATAGCGAGCGGTAATCAAGAGACCCAGTACTTC.

The J gene is TRBJ2-2, the V gene TRBV5-5; TRBD1 might be the D (6 bases). Trimming took off 2 bases at V and 5 bases at J, with 16 bases between the two ends. Per germline, CDR1 SGHKS and CDR2 YYEKEE (reference sequence). The CDR3 consists of 16 residues. This chain's CDR3 is CASSLLQPGTTGELFF. The CDR3 DNA sequence: TGTGCCAGCAGCTTACTCCAACCAGGGACAACCGGGGAGCTGTTTTTT.

This clone occurred once. V gene TRBV14 combines with J gene TRBJ2-6; TRBD1 matches 7 bases. CDR3 size: 19 residues. CDR1 and CDR2 from the germline V gene are SGHDN and FVKESK. With V trimmed by 0 bases and J by 6 bases, 14 bases remained unmatched. CDR3 sequence (DNA): TGTGCCAGCAGCCAAGATTCCTGGACAGGCCTCTTTGCGGCCAACGTCCTGACTTTC. Its translation: CASSQDSWTGLFAANVLTF.